One and the same sample provided the 11 T cell receptor beta chains below, sequenced in a study of CD8 T cells in ankylosing spondylitis. TCRdb fed the 5' RACE reads into MiXCR, producing one record per CDR3 protein. The sample carries 340,000 or so distinct CDR3 sequences, approximately 15% recorded once. The sample taken for sequencing was blood, either unsorted or a sorted T cell fraction (not recorded which). The receptor source for this set is a male donor with ankylosing spondylitis or in good health (not recorded which).

The chain carries TRBV29-1 and TRBJ2-7; 7 nucleotides match TRBD2. The V gene end was trimmed by 3 bases and the J gene end by 0 bases; junction bases not matched to a gene: 5. This CDR3 is 14 amino acids long. Germline V gene data show CDR1 as SQVTM and CDR2 as ANQGSEA. The CDR3 loop reads CSVESGGSSYEQYF. The CDR3, as DNA: TGCAGCGTTGAGTCGGGAGGATCCTCCTACGAGCAGTACTTC.

The chain employs TRBV11-2 and TRBJ1-2, with D perhaps matching TRBD1 (6 bases). There are 15 residues in the CDR3. With 0 bases removed from V and 8 bases from J, the gap between germline ends came to 16 bases. Germline V gene data show CDR1 as SGHAT and CDR2 as FQNNGV. DNA of the CDR3: TGTGCCAGCAGCTTAGACCCGGGACACCTTGGAGGCTACACCTTC. Residues: CASSLDPGHLGGYTF.

A word on this clonotype: In this CDR3 the conserved last residue, phenylalanine or tryptophan, is missing, so a read error is likely. The chain uses TRBV5-1 and TRBJ1-1; TRBD1 agrees at 10 bases. J lost 3 bases, V lost 4 bases, and 3 bases had no gene match. The CDR3 is 14 residues long. Germline V gene lookup returns CDR1 SGHRS and CDR2 YFSETQ. Here the CDR3 DNA reads TGCGCCAGCAGCGCCGGGACAGGGGACACTGAAGCTTTCTAT. Protein: CASSAGTGDTEAFY.

This clonotype occurred a few times. The chain joins TRBV10-3 to TRBJ2-5, with TRBD2 as a possible D gene (6 bases). The CDR3 covers 13 residues. Trimming pared 6 bases from V and 4 bases from J, leaving 12 bases between. Germline-derived CDR1 and CDR2 are ENHRY and SYGVKD. CDR3 sequence (DNA): TGTGCCATCAGAATGGAGGGGAGAGAGACCCAGTACTTC. It codes for CAIRMEGRETQYF.

Written as DNA, the CDR3 is TGCGCCAGCAGCCAAGAGGGACTAGCCGGGAACACCGGGGAGCTGTTTTTT. Encoded protein: CASSQEGLAGNTGELFF. The V gene is TRBV4-1, the J gene TRBJ2-2; 9 bases are shared with TRBD2. Per germline, CDR1 MGHRA and CDR2 YSYEKL. V shed 0 bases, J shed 1 base, and the junction held 3 bases outside the gene matches. The CDR3 has 17 residues.

Ten or more counts support this clonotype. V gene TRBV12-3 or TRBV12-4 combines with J gene TRBJ1-2, with 9 bases fitting TRBD1. The CDR3 is 15 amino acids. The trim removed 2 bases at V and 6 bases at J, leaving 7 bases unmatched. The CDR3 coding sequence is TGTGCCAGCAGTTTACGGGTTGACAGGGGGGATGGCTACACCTTC. Translating gives CASSLRVDRGDGYTF.

This clonotype was seen a few times. The V call is TRBV6-1, the J call TRBJ2-7; 8 bases line up with TRBD1. This CDR3 is built from 16 residues. Trimming at V came to 7 bases and at J to 3 bases, leaving 14 bases not matched to a gene. The germline CDR1 and CDR2 sequences are MNHNS and SASEGT. The CDR3 bases are TGTGCCAGCACTCCGGCGAAGACAGGGGTCGGCTACGAGCAGTACTTC. Amino acid sequence: CASTPAKTGVGYEQYF.

This clonotype was seen a handful of times. V is TRBV10-3 and J is TRBJ2-3; 10 nucleotides align to TRBD2. Germline V lookup: CDR1 ENHRY, CDR2 SYGVKD. Trimming removed 9 bases from V and 0 bases from J; junction bases left unmatched: 3. This CDR3 has 14 amino acids. CDR3 protein: CAMTSGLSTDTQYF. The CDR3 nucleotides read TGTGCCATGACTAGCGGGTTGAGCACAGATACGCAGTATTTT.

The rearrangement uses TRBV5-1 and TRBJ1-1; tentative D call: TRBD1 (5 bases). Germline CDR1 reads SGHRS; CDR2 reads YFSETQ. Between the trimmed V and J ends, which lost 2 bases and 6 bases, there was a span of 17 bases. The CDR3 length is 15 residues. CDR3 bases: TGCGCCAGCAGCTTTGGGGTCCCAGGGAGGTCTGAAGCTTTCTTT. Amino acid sequence: CASSFGVPGRSEAFF.

The V call is TRBV3-1, the J call TRBJ2-7; TRBD1 matches 7 bases. Per germline, CDR1 LGHDT and CDR2 YNNKEL (reference sequence). The V gene end was trimmed by 4 bases and the J gene end by 3 bases; junction bases not matched to a gene: 6. The CDR3 is 14 amino acids. This chain's CDR3 is CASSLPGQSYEQYF. For the CDR3, the DNA is TGTGCCAGCAGCCTTCCGGGACAGAGCTACGAGCAGTACTTC.

V is TRBV4-1 and J is TRBJ2-7, with a weak D call TRBD2 (6 bases). V lost 0 bases, J lost 0 bases, and 9 bases lay in between. Germline V gene lookup returns CDR1 MGHRA and CDR2 YSYEKL. The CDR3 spans 15 residues. CDR3 coding DNA: TGCGCCAGCAGCCAAGAGGGGGGACCCTCCTACGAGCAGTACTTC. Protein: CASSQEGGPSYEQYF.